The 24 T cell receptor beta chains given below trace back to one sample, sequenced in a study of blood T cell repertoires in COVID-19. Clones were read by immunoSEQ multiplex PCR, and TCRdb kept only the in-frame ones, dropping some. The table includes a few hundred thousand clones, roughly 88% detected once. Input material: peripheral blood. The receptor source for this set is a man older than 75 with acute or convalescent COVID-19.

This clone was seen just once. J is TRBJ1-6 and V is TRBV15; D remains unclear. Germline-derived CDR1 and CDR2 are LNHNV and YYDKDF (reference sequence). With 0 bases removed from V and 4 bases from J, the gap between germline ends came to 4 bases. This CDR3 has 14 residues. This CDR3 reads CATSRDRYNSPLHF. DNA for the CDR3: TGTGCCACCAGCAGAGACAGGTATAATTCACCCCTCCACTTT.

For the CDR3, the DNA is TGTGCCAGCAGCCGGCCGGGACTACAAGAGACCCAGTACTTC. Its translation: CASSRPGLQETQYF. The V gene is TRBV6-5, the J gene TRBJ2-5, with 7 bases identical to TRBD2. Germline CDR1 MNHEY, CDR2 SVGAGI. The CDR3 is made up of 14 amino acids. Trimming removed 6 bases from V and 2 bases from J; junction bases left unmatched: 6.

The CDR3 nucleotides are TGTGCCAGTAGTATCCGGGAGCAGGGGGGGACCCAGTACTTC. Encoded protein: CASSIREQGGTQYF. This chain connects TRBV19 to TRBJ2-5, with D perhaps TRBD1 (7 bases). Trimming cost V 3 bases and J 7 bases, with 15 bases left between them. Germline loops: CDR1 LNHDA, CDR2 SQIVND (reference sequence). The CDR3 is 14 amino acids.

The chain uses TRBV19 and TRBJ2-3; 8 bases map to TRBD1. J gave up 0 bases and V 6 bases, and 5 bases lay outside the gene matches. Germline V gives CDR1 LNHDA, CDR2 SQIVND (reference sequence). This CDR3 has 15 residues. The CDR3 DNA sequence: TGTGCCAGTAGCCCAGACAGGGGTAGCACAGATACGCAGTATTTT. As protein: CASSPDRGSTDTQYF. Complete variable domain (other parts from reference TRBV19 and TRBJ2-3): DGGITQSPKYLFRKEGQNVTLSCEQNLNHDAMYWYRQDPGQGLRLIYYSQIVNDFQKGDIAEGYSVSREKKESFPLTVTSAQKNPTAFYLCASSPDRGSTDTQYFGPGTRLTVL.

V gene TRBV5-1 combines with J gene TRBJ1-1, with D possibly matching TRBD1 (6 bases). Germline CDR1 SGHRS, CDR2 YFSETQ. The V gene lost 7 bases and the J gene lost 0 bases, with 16 bases spanning the gap. There are 15 residues in the CDR3. The CDR3 loop is CASSLQGGLNTEAFF. In DNA form, the CDR3 reads TGCGCCAGCTCACTACAGGGAGGGTTGAACACTGAAGCTTTCTTT.

This clone was detected only once. The chain employs TRBV4-1 and TRBJ2-3; 12 nucleotides agree with TRBD2. Germline values: CDR1 MGHRA, CDR2 YSYEKL. This CDR3 is 15 amino acids long. V dropped 4 bases and J dropped 3; count of bases not matched to a gene: 2. CDR3 residues: CASSPLAGGTDTQYF. In nucleotides, the CDR3 is TGCGCCAGCAGCCCGCTAGCGGGGGGGACAGATACGCAGTATTTT.

This chain uses TRBV2 with TRBJ1-2, with TRBD1 matching 8 bases. From germline, CDR1 is SNHLY and CDR2 FYNNEI. CDR3 length equals 13 residues. Unmatched junction bases numbered 4, after V lost 5 bases and J lost 5 bases. The CDR3 DNA reads as TGTGCCAGCAGTTTGGACAGGGAGTATGGCTACACCTTC. This translates into CASSLDREYGYTF.

This chain uses TRBV19 with TRBJ2-2, with D possibly matching TRBD2 (7 bases). Germline V gene data show CDR1 as LNHDA and CDR2 as SQIVND (reference sequence). This CDR3 has 17 residues. V was cut by 5 bases and J by 2 bases, with 18 bases left in between. The CDR3 nucleotides are TGTGCCAGTAGTCCAGTAAGGGGGGGTCCTAACACCGGGGAGCTGTTTTTT. This encodes CASSPVRGGPNTGELFF.

V and J are TRBV7-9 and TRBJ2-2; tentatively, D is TRBD1 (5 bases). Germline-derived CDR1 and CDR2 are SEHNR and FQNEAQ (reference sequence). V was cut by 2 bases and J by 2 bases, with 6 bases left in between. The CDR3 runs to 14 residues. The CDR3 bases are TGTGCCAGCAGCTTAAGGGGTAACACCGGGGAGCTGTTTTTT. This encodes CASSLRGNTGELFF.

This clone is a singleton in its sample. The CDR3 loop is CASSSQGQGAGTDTQYF. In DNA form, the CDR3 reads TGTGCCAGCAGCTCCCAGGGACAGGGGGCGGGCACAGATACGCAGTATTTT. The rearrangement uses TRBV7-2 and TRBJ2-3, with 12 bases fitting TRBD1. The CDR3 length is 17 residues. The germline CDR1 and CDR2 sequences are SGHTA and FQGNSA. The V gene end was trimmed by 4 bases and the J gene end by 1 base; junction bases not matched to a gene: 6.

The genes are TRBV18 and TRBJ1-6; D unclear. V lost 3 bases and J 10 bases, leaving 10 bases between the germline ends. CDR3 length: 13 amino acids. Per the germline V gene, CDR1 is KGHSH and CDR2 is LQKENI. The CDR3 DNA sequence: TGTGCCAGCTCACCGGACTCTCTCTCACCCCTCCACTTT. Amino acids: CASSPDSLSPLHF.

This chain uses TRBV7-6 with TRBJ1-1; the D gene is possibly TRBD1 (5 bases). CDR3 length equals 13 residues. Trimming cost V 1 base and J 5 bases, with 8 bases left between them. Germline V gene data show CDR1 as SGHVS and CDR2 as FNYEAQ. The CDR3 sequence: CASSLVKGTEAFF. The CDR3 coding sequence is TGTGCCAGCAGCTTAGTTAAGGGGACTGAAGCTTTCTTT.

V and J are TRBV7-8 and TRBJ1-2; 8 nucleotides match TRBD1. CDR1 SGHVS and CDR2 FQNEAQ come from the germline V gene. This CDR3 spans 15 amino acids. The trim removed 7 bases at V and 4 bases at J, leaving 11 bases unmatched. CDR3 nucleotides: TGTGCCAGCACCAAACAGGGGGTTGGGAGCTATGGCTACACCTTC. Translation gives CASTKQGVGSYGYTF.

This chain links TRBV28 with TRBJ1-1; D may be TRBD1 (5 bases). The CDR3 is 11 amino acids. Trimming stripped 7 bases from V and 9 bases from J, with 12 bases between. Germline-derived CDR1 and CDR2 are MDHEN and SYDVKM. The CDR3 DNA is TGTGCCAGCACTACCGGGACTCAAGCTTTCTTT. This gives the protein CASTTGTQAFF.

The rearrangement uses TRBV14 and TRBJ1-3, with D uncertain. Germline loops: CDR1 SGHDN, CDR2 FVKESK. V lost 1 base to trimming and J lost 0 bases, with 10 bases between them. The CDR3 is 16 residues long. The CDR3 DNA sequence: TGTGCCAGCAGCCAAGTACGACTTAGCTCTGGAAACACCATATATTTT. Translation: CASSQVRLSSGNTIYF.

The chain joins TRBV29-1 to TRBJ1-2; D remains unclear. There are 11 residues in the CDR3. Trimming took off 3 bases at V and 8 bases at J, with 10 bases between the two ends. CDR1 SQVTM and CDR2 ANQGSEA come from the germline V gene. CDR3 in DNA: TGCAGCGTTGAGAACTCCCTGGGCTACACCTTC. This codes for CSVENSLGYTF.

This rearrangement joins TRBV5-1 to TRBJ2-3; 7 bases fit TRBD2. CDR1 SGHRS and CDR2 YFSETQ come from the germline V gene. Germline trimming cut 0 bases from V and 0 bases from J; bases unmatched to any gene: 4. There are 16 residues in the CDR3. CDR3 in amino acids: CASSLVGRGSTDTQYF. CDR3 in DNA: TGCGCCAGCAGCTTGGTTGGGCGGGGGAGCACAGATACGCAGTATTTT.

This clone was detected a few times. V usage is TRBV5-3 and J usage is TRBJ2-7; tentatively, D is TRBD2 (5 bases). TRBV5-3 is given ORF status, its function remaining uncertain. CDR3 length: 15 residues. Trimming took 4 bases from V and 0 from J, leaving 14 bases between them. In nucleotides, the CDR3 is TGTGCCAGAAGCCCGGGGTTATGTCTCTCCTACGAGCAGTACTTC. It translates to CARSPGLCLSYEQYF.

The genes are TRBV7-9 and TRBJ2-3; D perhaps matches TRBD1 (6 bases). Germline CDR1 reads SEHNR; CDR2 reads FQNEAQ (reference sequence). With 5 bases removed from V and 1 base from J, the gap between germline ends came to 13 bases. The CDR3 has 15 amino acids. The CDR3, as DNA: TGTGCCAGCAGCCCAAGGGGGATGGGCACAGATACGCAGTATTTT. It is translated as CASSPRGMGTDTQYF.

V usage is TRBV5-1 and J usage is TRBJ1-2, with a tentative D call TRBD1 (6 bases). The CDR3 extends over 14 amino acids. Trimming cost V 0 bases and J 6 bases, with 12 bases left between them. From germline, CDR1 is SGHRS and CDR2 YFSETQ. The CDR3 reads CASSLAQGTDGYTF. The CDR3 nucleotides read TGCGCCAGCAGCTTGGCCCAGGGGACCGATGGCTACACCTTC.

The chain couples TRBV7-2 to TRBJ1-1; tentative D call: TRBD1 (6 bases). Germline loops: CDR1 SGHTA, CDR2 FQGNSA. The CDR3 has 17 amino acids. V shed 4 bases and J shed 0 bases, with 18 bases lying between them. CDR3 sequence (DNA): TGTGCCAGCAGCTCCCCCGGGGCAGGGGTAATGAACACTGAAGCTTTCTTT. The encoded protein is CASSSPGAGVMNTEAFF.

The chain couples TRBV3-1 (or the pseudogene TRBV3-2) to TRBJ2-5; weak D call: TRBD2 (5 bases). Germline V gene data show CDR1 as LGHDT and CDR2 as YNNKEL (reference sequence). CDR3 length: 15 residues. V lost 1 base and J 1 base, leaving 10 bases between the germline ends. CDR3 region: CASSQAGTSQETQYF. The CDR3 DNA reads as TGTGCCAGCAGCCAAGCGGGAACTTCCCAAGAGACCCAGTACTTC.

This clone was counted between two and nine times. The gene calls are TRBV29-1 and TRBJ2-1; TRBD2 matches at 12 bases. CDR1 is SQVTM and CDR2 is ANQGSEA in the germline V gene. The CDR3 spans 14 residues. J gave up 5 bases and V 5 bases, and 4 bases lay outside the gene matches. CDR3 in amino acids: CSVRLAGGNNEQFF. The CDR3, as DNA: TGCAGCGTTCGTCTAGCGGGAGGGAACAATGAGCAGTTCTTC.

As regards this clone: The sample holds other DNA sequences that translate to the same CDR3. This chain uses TRBV7-2 with TRBJ2-5; D is possibly TRBD1 (5 bases). The germline V and J ends were trimmed by 1 base and 2 bases, with 11 bases remaining between them. Looked up from germline, CDR1 is SGHTA and CDR2 is FQGNSA. The CDR3 has 15 residues. The CDR3 region is CASSLGGGLQETQYF. CDR3 bases: TGTGCCAGCAGCTTAGGGGGCGGCCTACAAGAGACCCAGTACTTC.